Below, one T cell receptor (beta chain) is given with its context. As yet, its antigen is unknown. The identical CDR3 is also encoded by other nucleotide sequences in the sample. This entry belongs to a study of cytomegalovirus exposure and HLA in healthy donors. General study points: Reported results showed that the classifier diagnosed cytomegalovirus status with high specificity and sensitivity. Excluded were some V segments that proved indistinguishable, including TRBV6-2 and TRBV6-3.

The CDR3 loop spans 14 amino acids. The germline gives CDR1 SGHTA, CDR2 FQGNSA. V lost 1 base to trimming and J lost 5 bases; unmatched junction nucleotides: 4. 60 Vbeta and 13 Jbeta primers were used in PCR. Sequencing was performed with immunoSEQ multiplex PCR; in TCRdb, only in-frame clones are kept and a portion is missing. This table holds about 130,000 clones, approximately 84% found once. The TCR originated in a boy between 2 and 15 years old in good health and CMV-seronegative. The rearrangement joins TRBV7-2 to TRBJ1-2; 7 bases line up with TRBD1. Sample: PBMCs. CDR3 residues: CASSLGQGLYGYTF. As DNA, the CDR3 is TGTGCCAGCAGCTTAGGACAGGGCTTATATGGCTACACCTTC.